The 20 T cell receptor beta chains listed next were all sequenced from one sample in a study of blood T cell repertoires in COVID-19. Method: immunoSEQ multiplex PCR; TCRdb's copy keeps in-frame clones and lacks some. The repertoire holds more than 200,000 clones, with around nine tenths as singletons. Input material: peripheral blood. The receptors here all came from a woman aged 55-75 years with COVID-19, enrolled during active disease.

V and J are TRBV29-1 and TRBJ2-7, with 7 bases matching TRBD1. Germline-derived CDR1 and CDR2 are SQVTM and ANQGSEA. V trimming: 3 bases; J trimming: 6 bases; junction bases outside the gene matches: 5. This CDR3 region has 12 residues. CDR3 in amino acids: CSVDAPGGEQYF. The CDR3 bases are TGCAGCGTTGACGCGCCAGGGGGCGAGCAGTACTTC.

This clone appeared a single time. V is TRBV5-1 and J is TRBJ2-1; weak D call: TRBD2 (6 bases). The length of the CDR3 is 15 residues. Trimming cost V 0 bases and J 8 bases, with 15 bases left between them. CDR1 and CDR2 (germline): SGHRS, YFSETQ. The CDR3 reads CASSLDGREFDEQFF. Here the CDR3 DNA reads TGCGCCAGCAGCTTGGATGGTCGGGAGTTCGATGAGCAGTTCTTC.

The CDR3 protein is CAISGWGGNNEQFF. The CDR3 region has the DNA TGTGCCATTTCCGGGTGGGGAGGGAACAATGAGCAGTTCTTC. The chain carries TRBV21-1 and TRBJ2-1; TRBD2 is the table's D call and was not checked against the DNA. TRBV21-1 is a documented pseudogene. The CDR3 spans 14 residues.

This chain links TRBV5-1 with TRBJ2-3, with 7 bases matching TRBD1. The length of the CDR3 is 12 residues. Germline CDR1 is SGHRS and CDR2 is YFSETQ. V lost 2 bases to trimming and J lost 9 bases; unmatched junction nucleotides: 3. The CDR3 reads CASSLGTATQYF. The CDR3 DNA is TGCGCCAGCAGCTTAGGGACAGCAACGCAGTATTTT. The entire variable domain, with the rest obtained from reference TRBV5-1 and TRBJ2-3, is as follows: KAGVTQTPRYLIKTRGQQVTLSCSPISGHRSVSWYQQTPGQGLQFLFEYFSETQRNKGNFPGRFSGRQFSNSRSEMNVSTLELGDSALYLCASSLGTATQYFGPGTRLTVL.

The CDR3 region is CASSPGLDQPQHF. The CDR3 DNA is TGTGCCAGCTCACCAGGGCTTGATCAGCCCCAGCATTTT. This sequence joins TRBV18 and TRBJ1-5; D is uncertain. The germline CDR1 and CDR2 sequences are KGHSH and LQKENI. V was trimmed by 2 bases and J by 5 bases, leaving 7 bases between them. The CDR3 consists of 13 residues.

The chain is built from TRBV29-1 and TRBJ1-1; 8 nucleotides line up with TRBD1. The germline CDR1 and CDR2 sequences are SQVTM and ANQGSEA. This CDR3 spans 14 amino acids. Unmatched junction bases numbered 3, after V lost 3 bases and J lost 0 bases. CDR3 in DNA: TGCAGCGTTGACCGACAGGGGATGAACACTGAAGCTTTCTTT. Its protein product is CSVDRQGMNTEAFF.

The rearrangement joins TRBV5-4 to TRBJ2-2; D might be TRBD2 (6 bases). The CDR3 has 17 residues. The germline V gene encodes CDR1 SGHNT and CDR2 YYREEE (reference sequence). Trimming shortened V by 4 bases and J by 5 bases, and 21 bases separated the two germline ends. The CDR3 DNA reads TGTGCCAGCAGCCCCGGCGGTACGGGAGTTGTAACCGGGGAGCTGTTTTTT. This sequence encodes CASSPGGTGVVTGELFF.

In regard to this clone: Additional DNA sequences in this sample encode the identical CDR3. The chain carries TRBV5-1 and TRBJ2-2, with 7 bases aligning to TRBD2. The germline V gene has CDR1 SGHRS and CDR2 YFSETQ. This CDR3 comprises 13 residues. Trimming cost V 4 bases and J 3 bases; bases outside gene matches: 0. The CDR3 DNA sequence: TGCGCCAGCAGCGCGGGAGACACCGGGGAGCTGTTTTTT. As protein: CASSAGDTGELFF.

The chain joins TRBV4-3 to TRBJ2-7, with 8 bases fitting TRBD2. The CDR3 is 15 amino acids. The germline V gene has CDR1 LGHNA and CDR2 YSLEER. V lost 4 bases and J lost 5; bases outside the gene matches: 10. CDR3 in DNA: TGCGCCAGCAGCCTCACAGCGGGAGAGTCCCACGAGCAGTACTTC. Protein: CASSLTAGESHEQYF.

V gene TRBV3-1 (or the pseudogene TRBV3-2) combines with J gene TRBJ2-7; 11 bases are shared with TRBD2. V lost 0 bases and J lost 8; bases outside the gene matches: 6. Per germline, CDR1 LGHDT and CDR2 YNNKEL (reference sequence). This CDR3 spans 15 amino acids. CDR3 amino acids: CASSQDRLAGLKQYF. DNA for the CDR3: TGTGCCAGCAGCCAAGATAGACTAGCGGGACTTAAGCAGTACTTC.

This rearrangement joins TRBV29-1 to TRBJ2-2; 10 bases align to TRBD2. CDR1 and CDR2 (germline): SQVTM, ANQGSEA. V lost 4 bases, J lost 6 bases, and 2 bases stayed unmatched. The CDR3 is 13 amino acids. The CDR3 DNA sequence: TGCAGCGTTGGGACTAGCGGAGCCGGGGAGCTGTTTTTT. This encodes CSVGTSGAGELFF.

The chain carries TRBV5-1 and TRBJ1-6; 8 bases are shared with TRBD1. The CDR3 length is 15 residues. Germline CDR1 is SGHRS and CDR2 is YFSETQ. J gave up 10 bases and V 0 bases, and 6 bases lay outside the gene matches. CDR3 nucleotide sequence: TGCGCCAGCAGCTTGGAAGGCAGGGGGCGGTCACCCCTCCACTTT. This codes for CASSLEGRGRSPLHF. The whole variable domain, filled in from reference TRBV5-1 and TRBJ1-6, reads KAGVTQTPRYLIKTRGQQVTLSCSPISGHRSVSWYQQTPGQGLQFLFEYFSETQRNKGNFPGRFSGRQFSNSRSEMNVSTLELGDSALYLCASSLEGRGRSPLHFGNGTRLTVT.

The V call is TRBV5-4, the J call TRBJ1-2; D may be TRBD1 (5 bases). The CDR3 contains 15 residues. Trimming stripped 4 bases from V and 5 bases from J, with 18 bases between. Per germline, CDR1 SGHNT and CDR2 YYREEE (reference sequence). The CDR3 spells CASSLGSQGVYGYTF. CDR3 DNA: TGTGCCAGCAGCCTCGGGTCCCAGGGCGTGTATGGCTACACCTTC.

J is TRBJ2-7 and V is TRBV6-2 or TRBV6-3; a weak D match, TRBD2 (6 bases). V was trimmed by 2 bases and J by 5 bases, leaving 16 bases between them. The CDR3 extends over 15 amino acids. Germline V lookup: CDR1 MNHEY, CDR2 SVGEGT. CDR3 DNA sequence: TGTGCCAGCAGTTACCCTACAGGAGGGCACCACGAGCAGTACTTC. Protein: CASSYPTGGHHEQYF.

The chain joins TRBV15 to TRBJ2-7; D unresolved. Looked up from germline, CDR1 is LNHNV and CDR2 is YYDKDF (reference sequence). The CDR3 is made up of 13 amino acids. V lost 0 bases and J 2 bases, leaving 5 bases between the germline ends. CDR3 sequence: CATSRDTPYEQYF. Written as DNA, the CDR3 is TGTGCCACCAGCAGAGATACTCCCTACGAGCAGTACTTC.

The DNA of the CDR3 is TGTGCCAGCAGCTTAGATGGACTAGCGGGAGAAGGGGAGCAGTTCTTC. Its protein product is CASSLDGLAGEGEQFF. V gene TRBV11-3 combines with J gene TRBJ2-1; 13 positions agree with TRBD2. J gave up 10 bases and V 0 bases, and 6 bases lay outside the gene matches. This CDR3 spans 16 amino acids. The germline V gene has CDR1 SGHNT and CDR2 YENEEA.

The J gene is TRBJ2-5, the V gene TRBV6-2 or TRBV6-3, with D possibly TRBD2 on 5 matching bases. CDR3 length: 14 amino acids. V lost 2 bases, J lost 5 bases, and 12 bases lay in between. CDR1 MNHEY and CDR2 SVGEGT come from the germline V gene. This chain's CDR3 is CASSYPEGGETQYF. CDR3 sequence (DNA): TGTGCCAGCAGTTACCCGGAAGGCGGGGAGACCCAGTACTTC.

CDR3 region: CASKPTGTPEKLFF. The CDR3 DNA follows: TGCGCCAGCAAGCCGACAGGGACGCCTGAAAAACTGTTTTTT. The gene calls are TRBV23-1 and TRBJ1-4, with 7 bases lining up with TRBD1. TRBV23-1 is an ORF; its function is uncertain. The length of the CDR3 is 14 residues. V was pared by 7 bases and J by 7 bases, with 9 bases of the junction left unmatched.

J is TRBJ1-1 and V is TRBV5-1; D perhaps matches TRBD1 (5 bases). V was cut by 4 bases and J by 2 bases, with 12 bases left in between. This CDR3 region has 14 residues. The germline gives CDR1 SGHRS, CDR2 YFSETQ. CDR3 nucleotides: TGCGCCAGCAGCGGCAGGGAAGGTAACACTGAAGCTTTCTTT. Its protein is CASSGREGNTEAFF. The entire variable domain, with the rest obtained from reference TRBV5-1 and TRBJ1-1, is as follows: KAGVTQTPRYLIKTRGQQVTLSCSPISGHRSVSWYQQTPGQGLQFLFEYFSETQRNKGNFPGRFSGRQFSNSRSEMNVSTLELGDSALYLCASSGREGNTEAFFGQGTRLTVV.

The chain uses TRBV27 and TRBJ1-2; 9 bases align to TRBD1. The germline V gene has CDR1 MNHEY and CDR2 SMNVEV (reference sequence). After removal of 2 bases from V and 8 bases from J, the junction contained 6 bases not matched to a gene. CDR3 length: 14 amino acids. The CDR3 protein is CASSLRTGGGGYTF. In nucleotides, the CDR3 is TGTGCCAGCAGTTTACGAACAGGGGGCGGCGGCTACACCTTC.